This T cell receptor (beta chain) derives from a study of T-cell memory formation after mild COVID-19 (dated by TCRdb to the early 2020s). As for the study more broadly: TCR sequence clusters from the two donors were found to be largely donor specific. In a couple of donors, T-cell clones that expanded and contracted after mild COVID-19 were followed by sequencing TCRalpha and TCRbeta repertoires longitudinally. Two young, previously healthy adult volunteers, one female and one male, were included in the cohort. The full study reports these points: Contracting CD4+ clones were found mainly in CM and EM memory subsets, while CD8+ clones were enriched in EMRA. The detection of some responding clones in pre-infection memory suggests that pre-existing cross-reactive memory T cells joined the SARS-CoV-2 response. From day 15 to 85, contracting clones showed balanced CD4/CD8 phenotypes, whereas a second wave of clones that expanded from day 15 to 37 leaned towards CD4+. Only two mild cases were covered in the study, and larger cohorts including severe cases with pre-infection samples were considered necessary. Whether the second-wave clones peaking on day 37 were SARS-CoV-2 specific was not confirmed.

Including the terminal cysteine and phenylalanine, the CDR3 comprises 15 residues. Solely the CDR3 DNA is kept, with 45 bases framed from the first base. PBMCs were isolated by Ficoll-Paque density gradient centrifugation. The table lists this clonotype with many counts. What this receptor recognizes is not known. No quality values exist for individual bases; no much larger clone is one base distant. TCRdb names Illumina NovaSeq 6000 as the instrument used. TCRalpha and TCRbeta cDNA libraries were constructed by 5'RACE with constant-segment primers, with sample barcodes and unique molecular identifiers being introduced. Trizol reagent was used to extract RNA from every sample. Library amplification was performed in two PCR steps, and a second sample barcode and Illumina TruSeq adapters were introduced in the second step. The libraries were sequenced on an Illumina NovaSeq using 2 x 150 bp paired-end reads. On the study's bioinformatics: Demultiplexing of reads and collapsing into UMI-guided consensus sequences were performed with migec v1.2.7. Using mixcr v2.1.11, UMI consensuses were aligned to TRA and TRB V and J templates and then assembled into clonotypes. A clonotype was counted as expanded or contracted only when both edgeR and NoisET called the clonotype significant, with the noise models trained on biological replicates. edgeR calls used a false discovery rate-adjusted p below 0.01 and a log2 fold-change threshold of 1. As an exploratory analysis of dynamics, max-normalized trajectories of the 1000 most abundant clonotypes were examined with PCA combined with hierarchical clustering. The CD4 or CD8 phenotype of responding clones was assigned using the separately sequenced CD4+ and CD8+ repertoires. The public reads were quality trimmed at Q25 with fastp and then assembled into clones with MiXCR by TCRdb, keeping productive beta chains. Rows with a matching CDR3 protein are joined into one entry that keeps the most common DNA and genes. These V and J calls derive from TCRdb rather than the authors' analysis. The sample table contains roughly 130,000 distinct CDR3 sequences; only one count was recorded for about 5.9% of them. 2% to 2.5% of the sample comes from the top ten.

Material: PBMCs or a T cell subset sorted from them (not recorded which). The TCR sequence derives from an adult woman who had mild COVID-19 (a few samples of this study predate the infection). The sample titles of this study are shuffled in the database, so cell type and time point are left out; the donor was told from shared clones. The sequence joins TRBV21-1 to TRBJ2-2; the table assigns TRBD1, which was not confirmed against the DNA. TRBV21-1 is designated a pseudogene. This receptor has the CDR3 CASSKFGARGGELFF. The DNA is as follows: TGTGCCAGCAGCAAATTTGGGGCGCGGGGCGGGGAGCTGTTTTTT.